This TCR beta chain was identified in a study of T cells in Graves' hyperthyroidism and ophthalmopathy. This clonotype was counted many times. Authors of the study amplified TCR beta CDR3 regions from RNA transcripts. During a first-round RT-PCR of the TCR CDR3, the HTBI primer set was used. TCRdb itself ran the multiplex PCR reads through MiXCR, one entry per CDR3 protein. This sample has 450,000 to 650,000 distinct CDR3 sequences; roughly 15% occur once, and the top ten carry under 20%. This TCR came from a woman aged 18-29 years with Graves' ophthalmopathy. The sample was blood.

Here the CDR3 reads CASSLEVLANEQFF. As DNA, the CDR3 is TGTGCCAGCAGCTTAGAGGTGCTCGCGAATGAGCAGTTCTTC. The gene calls are TRBV7-2 and TRBJ2-1; D unclear. The V and J ends lost 1 base and 7 bases respectively, with 11 bases between them. The length of the CDR3 is 14 residues. CDR1 is SGHTA, CDR2 FQGNSA, per germline.